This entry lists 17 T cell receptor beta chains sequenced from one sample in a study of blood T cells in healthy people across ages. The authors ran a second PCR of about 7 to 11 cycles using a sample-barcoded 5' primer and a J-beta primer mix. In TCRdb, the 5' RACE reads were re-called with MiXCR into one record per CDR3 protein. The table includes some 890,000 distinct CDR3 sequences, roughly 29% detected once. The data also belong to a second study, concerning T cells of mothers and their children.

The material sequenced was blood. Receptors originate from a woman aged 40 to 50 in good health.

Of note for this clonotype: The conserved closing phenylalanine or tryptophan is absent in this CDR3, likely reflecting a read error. Here the CDR3 DNA reads TGTGCCAGCAGCCTAGAACCGCGGGGGGGCCGAAAGGCCCAGTACCTC. Its translation is CASSLEPRGGRKAQYL. The chain links TRBV7-2 to TRBJ2-7; 9 nucleotides align to TRBD2. The CDR3 length is 16 residues. Germline CDR1 is SGHTA and CDR2 is FQGNSA. V gave up 5 bases and J gave up 10 bases; unmatched junction bases: 18.

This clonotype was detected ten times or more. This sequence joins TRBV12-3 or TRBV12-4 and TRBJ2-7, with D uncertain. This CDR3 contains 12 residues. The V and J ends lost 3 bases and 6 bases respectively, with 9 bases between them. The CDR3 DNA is TGTGCCAGCAGTTTTTTCTTGGGCGAGCAGTACTTC. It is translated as CASSFFLGEQYF.

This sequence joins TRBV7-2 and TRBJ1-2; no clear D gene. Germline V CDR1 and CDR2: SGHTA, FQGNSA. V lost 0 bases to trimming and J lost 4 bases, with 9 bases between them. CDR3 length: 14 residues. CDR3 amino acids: CASSLAPGGYGYTF. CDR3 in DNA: TGTGCCAGCAGCTTAGCGCCAGGCGGCTATGGCTACACCTTC.

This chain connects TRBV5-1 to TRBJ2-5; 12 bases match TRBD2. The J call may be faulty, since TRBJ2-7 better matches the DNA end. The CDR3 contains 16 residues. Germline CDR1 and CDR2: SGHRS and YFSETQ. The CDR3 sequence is CASSLDAGLAGSEQYF. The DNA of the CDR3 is TGCGCCAGCAGCTTGGACGCAGGACTAGCGGGAAGCGAGCAGTACTTC.

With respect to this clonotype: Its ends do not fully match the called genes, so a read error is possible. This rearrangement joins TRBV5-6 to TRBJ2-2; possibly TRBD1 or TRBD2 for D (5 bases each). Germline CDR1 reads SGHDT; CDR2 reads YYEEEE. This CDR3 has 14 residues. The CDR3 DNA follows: TGTGCCAGCAGCTGGAGGACGGGGACCGGGGAGCGGTTTTTT. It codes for CASSWRTGTGERFF.

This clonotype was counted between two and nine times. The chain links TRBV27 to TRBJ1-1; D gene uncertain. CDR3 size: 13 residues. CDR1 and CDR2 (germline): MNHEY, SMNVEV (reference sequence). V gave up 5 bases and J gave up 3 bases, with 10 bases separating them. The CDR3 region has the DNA TGTGCCAGCAGTCTCACAAGCTACACTGAAGCTTTCTTT. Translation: CASSLTSYTEAFF.

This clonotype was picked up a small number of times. The CDR3 nucleotides read TGCGCCAGCAGCCAAGAGGTGGGGCAGGCAGGCAGCATTCAGTACTTC. Protein: CASSQEVGQAGSIQYF. The V gene is TRBV4-1, the J gene TRBJ2-4, with D perhaps TRBD1 (5 bases). V dropped 0 bases and J dropped 9 bases, with 18 bases sitting between them. This CDR3 comprises 16 residues. Germline V gives CDR1 MGHRA, CDR2 YSYEKL.

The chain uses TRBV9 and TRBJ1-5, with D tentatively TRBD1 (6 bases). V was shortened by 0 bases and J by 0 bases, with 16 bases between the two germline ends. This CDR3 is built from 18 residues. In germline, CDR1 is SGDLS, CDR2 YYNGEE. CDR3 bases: TGTGCCAGCAGCGTAGAAGCAGGGGACATTTATAGCAATCAGCCCCAGCATTTT. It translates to CASSVEAGDIYSNQPQHF.

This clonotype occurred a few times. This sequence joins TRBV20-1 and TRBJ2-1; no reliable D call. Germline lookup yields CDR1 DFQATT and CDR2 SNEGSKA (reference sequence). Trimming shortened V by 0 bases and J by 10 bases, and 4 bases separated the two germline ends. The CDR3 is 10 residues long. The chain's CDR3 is CSARDYEQFF. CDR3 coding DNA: TGCAGTGCTAGAGACTACGAGCAGTTCTTC.

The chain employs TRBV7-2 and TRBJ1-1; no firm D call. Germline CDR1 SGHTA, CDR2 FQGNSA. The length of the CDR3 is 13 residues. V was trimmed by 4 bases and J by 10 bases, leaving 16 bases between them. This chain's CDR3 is CASSSTLISRAFF. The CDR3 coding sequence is TGTGCCAGCAGCTCGACCTTGATTTCTCGAGCTTTCTTT.

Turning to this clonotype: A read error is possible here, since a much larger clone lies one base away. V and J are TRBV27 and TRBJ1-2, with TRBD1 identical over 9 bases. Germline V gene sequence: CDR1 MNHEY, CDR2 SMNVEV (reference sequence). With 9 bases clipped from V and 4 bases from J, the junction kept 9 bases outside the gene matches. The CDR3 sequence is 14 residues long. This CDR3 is CASGQGLGGYGYTF. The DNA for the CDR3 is TGTGCCAGTGGACAGGGGTTAGGGGGCTATGGCTACACCTTC.

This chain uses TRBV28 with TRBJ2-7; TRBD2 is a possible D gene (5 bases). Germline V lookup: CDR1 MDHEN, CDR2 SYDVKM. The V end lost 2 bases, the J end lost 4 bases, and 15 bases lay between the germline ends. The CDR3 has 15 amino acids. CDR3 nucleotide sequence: TGTGCCAGCAGTTTAATCGAAGGAGCGGCGTACGAGCAGTACTTC. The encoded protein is CASSLIEGAAYEQYF.

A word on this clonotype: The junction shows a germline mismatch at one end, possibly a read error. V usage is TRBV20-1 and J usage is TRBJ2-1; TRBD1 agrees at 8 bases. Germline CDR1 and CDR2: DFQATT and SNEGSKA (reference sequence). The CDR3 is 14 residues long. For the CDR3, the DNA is TGCAGTGCCCCTAGGACAGGGCACTACAATGAGCAGTCCTTC. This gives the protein CSAPRTGHYNEQSF.

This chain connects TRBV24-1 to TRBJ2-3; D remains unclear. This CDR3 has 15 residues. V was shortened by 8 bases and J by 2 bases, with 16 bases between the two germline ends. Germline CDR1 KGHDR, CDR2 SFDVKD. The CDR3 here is CATNSPQANTDTQYF. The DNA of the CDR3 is TGTGCCACCAACTCACCTCAGGCGAACACAGATACGCAGTATTTT.

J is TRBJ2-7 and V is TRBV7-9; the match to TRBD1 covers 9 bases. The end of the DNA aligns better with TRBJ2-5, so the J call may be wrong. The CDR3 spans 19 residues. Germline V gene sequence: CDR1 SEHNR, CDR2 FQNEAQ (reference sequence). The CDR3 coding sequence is TGTGCCAGCAGCTTATCGCCCCTGCTGGGACAGGGTATTTGGGAGACCCAGTACTTC. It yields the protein CASSLSPLLGQGIWETQYF.

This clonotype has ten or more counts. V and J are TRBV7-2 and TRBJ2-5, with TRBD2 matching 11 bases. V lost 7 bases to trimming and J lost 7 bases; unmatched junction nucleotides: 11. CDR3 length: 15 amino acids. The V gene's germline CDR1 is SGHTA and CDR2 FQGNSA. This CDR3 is CASTQTSGAGRTQYF. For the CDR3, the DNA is TGTGCCAGCACCCAGACTAGCGGGGCCGGGAGGACCCAGTACTTC.

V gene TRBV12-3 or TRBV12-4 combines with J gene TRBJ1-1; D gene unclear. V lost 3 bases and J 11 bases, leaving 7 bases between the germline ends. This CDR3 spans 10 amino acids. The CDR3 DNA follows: TGTGCCAGCAGTTTTCTGGGTGCTTTCTTT. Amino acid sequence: CASSFLGAFF.